This T cell receptor beta chain was documented in a study of tumor-infiltrating lymphocytes in primary liver carcinoma. This clonotype was recorded at least ten times. Its antigen remains unidentified. Study outcomes and limitations: In tumor-adjacent and tumor-blood pairs, overlap was lower than in tumor region pairs.

TCR beta cDNA was reverse-transcribed from roughly 0.45 ug of total RNA. The reaction used a constant-region primer and ProtoScript II reverse transcriptase. Libraries of TCR beta came from three nested multiplex PCR rounds with slightly modified ARM-PCR. Primers for the first two PCR rounds were TRBV1-TRBV30 forward primers and a C-beta reverse primer (around 10 cycles per round). One entry per CDR3 protein, called by TCRdb with MiXCR from the multiplex PCR reads. The sample consists of some 190,000 distinct CDR3 sequences, roughly 60% of them appearing once. RNA isolated from unsorted whole blood supplied the blood RNA, with germline DNA also extracted. The CDR3 contains 16 residues. CDR1 and CDR2 from the germline V gene are SGHAT and FQNNGV. V shed 5 bases and J shed 3 bases, with 19 bases lying between them.

This sequence originates from a man in his forties with primary liver carcinoma and hepatitis B virus infection. Sequencing was carried out using peripheral blood. The chain is built from TRBV11-2 and TRBJ2-5, with D perhaps assigned TRBD1 or TRBD2 (6 bases each). The CDR3 loop is CASSRELQGPKETQYF. The CDR3, as DNA: TGTGCCAGCAGCCGGGAGCTACAGGGACCTAAAGAGACCCAGTACTTC.